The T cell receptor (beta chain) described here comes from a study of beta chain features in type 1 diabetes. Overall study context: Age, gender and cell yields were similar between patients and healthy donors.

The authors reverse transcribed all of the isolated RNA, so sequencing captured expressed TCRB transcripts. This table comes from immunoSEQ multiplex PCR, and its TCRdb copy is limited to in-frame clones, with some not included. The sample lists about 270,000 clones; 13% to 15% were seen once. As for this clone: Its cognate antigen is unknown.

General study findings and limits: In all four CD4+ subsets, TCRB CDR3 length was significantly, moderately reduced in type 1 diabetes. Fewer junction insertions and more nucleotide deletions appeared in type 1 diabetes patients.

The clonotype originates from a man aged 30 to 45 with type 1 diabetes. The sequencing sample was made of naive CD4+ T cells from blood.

The CDR3 region has the DNA TGTGCCAGCAGCGACCCCGGTGGGGGGGTGCAGTTCTTC. Translation: CASSDPGGGVQFF. The chain links TRBV11-3 to TRBJ2-1, with 7 positions matching TRBD2. CDR1 is SGHNT, CDR2 YENEEA, per germline. The J segment lost 12 bases and the V segment lost 5 bases, leaving 10 bases of the junction unmatched. The CDR3 sequence is 13 residues long.